This TCR beta chain derives from a study of regulatory T cells in long-lasting Graves disease. Background on the study: Persistent Graves' disease meant over 5 years of antithyroid drugs with positive TSH receptor antibodies.

Study conclusions and caveats: Persistent disease samples used TRBV28, TRBJ1-2 and TRBJ2-5 preferentially. Thyroid tissue went unexamined; only peripheral blood was analyzed.

Through Arm-PCR of CDR3 regions and iRepertoire HTBI primers, TCR beta libraries were built. The authors' processing: Overall, samples carried some 67 TRBV and more than 13 TRBJ segments. TCRdb re-derived calls from the multiplex PCR reads in MiXCR, one entry per CDR3 protein. The V and J calls shown here were made by TCRdb, not taken from the authors' results. The sample comprises roughly 500,000 distinct CDR3 sequences, 20% to 25% of which are singletons, and 7.8% rests with the top ten. This CDR3 contains 17 residues. V trimming: 4 bases; J trimming: 5 bases; junction bases outside the gene matches: 10. CDR1 is SEHNR, CDR2 FQNEAQ, per germline (reference sequence). This clonotype was recorded a few times. Its antigen is unknown. The time point: persistent/refractory GD, antithyroid drugs over 5 years with positive TRAb. PBMCs were the source of the RNA used for TCR sequencing.

The genes are TRBV7-9 and TRBJ2-2, with 10 nucleotides matching TRBD1. The clonotype originates from a female donor with Graves disease. The source material was peripheral blood mononuclear cells (PBMCs), sampled when the disease was refractory, from a patient treated with antithyroid drugs. CDR3 sequence reads: CASSSTGTGELTGELFF. CDR3 DNA sequence: TGTGCCAGCAGCTCCACCGGGACAGGGGAATTAACCGGGGAGCTGTTTTTT.